The 10 T cell receptor beta chains given below trace back to one sample, sequenced in a study of T cells after yellow fever vaccination (dated by TCRdb to about 2019). The library came from 5' RACE. TCRdb records Illumina NovaSeq 6000 as the sequencer. Through fastp at Q25 and MiXCR, TCRdb rebuilt clones from the public reads, retaining in-frame beta chains. Identical CDR3 proteins give one entry, which carries the most common genes and DNA. This sample holds roughly 330,000 distinct CDR3 sequences; around 3.9% were observed only once. The ten largest clones represent about 24% of the sample. The sample's treatment or condition label is to be understood as: live attenuated yellow fever vaccine strain. This material consisted of PBMCs, taken 5 days after the yellow fever booster vaccination. The receptor source for this set is a man between 18 and 29 years old who received the YFV17D yellow fever vaccine.

This clonotype was seen at least ten times. The chain has TRBV3-1 and TRBJ2-4, with 8 bases matching TRBD1. V lost 2 bases and J lost 8; bases outside the gene matches: 8. The CDR3 loop spans 15 amino acids. Germline V gives CDR1 LGHDT, CDR2 YNNKEL (reference sequence). As DNA, the CDR3 is TGTGCCAGCAGCCAACGGGCAGGGGGCGCAGACATTCAGTACTTC. It yields the protein CASSQRAGGADIQYF. The entire variable domain, with the rest obtained from reference TRBV3-1 and TRBJ2-4, is as follows: DTAVSQTPKYLVTQMGNDKSIKCEQNLGHDTMYWYKQDSKKFLKIMFSYNNKELIINETVPNRFSPKSPDKAHLNLHINSLELGDSAVYFCASSQRAGGADIQYFGAGTRLSVL.

This clonotype was recorded at least ten times. The CDR3 here is CSATLAGGVGRELFF. DNA for the CDR3: TGCAGTGCTACTCTAGCGGGGGGGGTCGGCCGGGAGCTGTTTTTT. The chain has TRBV20-1 and TRBJ2-2; TRBD2 agrees at 12 bases. The V segment lost 4 bases and the J segment 9 bases; nucleotides outside the gene matches: 9. Germline assignment: CDR1 DFQATT and CDR2 SNEGSKA (reference sequence). CDR3 length equals 15 residues.

This clonotype was counted at least ten times. This chain links TRBV29-1 with TRBJ2-1; 8 bases map to TRBD1. Trimming took 8 bases from V and 1 from J; bases not matched to a gene: 7. Germline V lookup: CDR1 SQVTM, CDR2 ANQGSEA. CDR3 length equals 14 residues. The CDR3 nucleotides read TGCAGCCCTCGAGGACAGGGTTCCTACAATGAGCAGTTCTTC. Its protein product is CSPRGQGSYNEQFF.

The chain links TRBV20-1 to TRBJ1-1, with D perhaps matching TRBD1 (5 bases). The CDR3 has 12 residues. The germline CDR1 and CDR2 sequences are DFQATT and SNEGSKA (reference sequence). V was cut by 5 bases and J by 1 base, with 8 bases left in between. CDR3 in DNA: TGCAGTGCTCTCGACAGGAACACTGAAGCTTTCTTT. This encodes CSALDRNTEAFF.

The table lists this clonotype with a few counts. J is TRBJ2-5 and V is TRBV20-1; 8 positions agree with TRBD2. Trimming removed 1 base from V and 7 bases from J; junction bases left unmatched: 14. The CDR3 is made up of 16 amino acids. From germline, CDR1 is DFQATT and CDR2 SNEGSKA (reference sequence). CDR3 nucleotide sequence: TGCAGTGCTAGAGCGTTTGGGCTAGCGGGTTTGGGGACCCAGTACTTC. It translates to CSARAFGLAGLGTQYF.

The rearrangement links TRBV18 to TRBJ1-4; D call uncertain. CDR1 is KGHSH, CDR2 LQKENI, per germline. CDR3 length equals 15 residues. V was pared by 2 bases and J by 8 bases, with 15 bases between. The CDR3 nucleotides read TGTGCCAGCTCACCAAGGGCACTACCAGGCGAAAAACTGTTTTTT. This codes for CASSPRALPGEKLFF.

This clonotype showed up many times. The chain uses TRBV5-1 and TRBJ2-5, with 8 bases matching TRBD1. CDR1 is SGHRS, CDR2 YFSETQ, per germline. J was trimmed by 6 bases and V by 3 bases; bases with no gene match: 10. There are 15 residues in the CDR3. In DNA, the CDR3 is TGCGCCAGCAGCTCACCACAGGGGGAGAGGAAGACCCAGTACTTC. Amino acid sequence: CASSSPQGERKTQYF. The full variable domain, completed using reference TRBV5-1 and TRBJ2-5, is KAGVTQTPRYLIKTRGQQVTLSCSPISGHRSVSWYQQTPGQGLQFLFEYFSETQRNKGNFPGRFSGRQFSNSRSEMNVSTLELGDSALYLCASSSPQGERKTQYFGPGTRLLVL.

This clonotype was detected a few times. The chain couples TRBV6-5 to TRBJ2-3, with D hard to call. Trimming pared 8 bases from V and 3 bases from J, leaving 12 bases between. Germline CDR1 and CDR2: MNHEY and SVGAGI. This CDR3 is built from 13 residues. The CDR3 loop reads CASVHPSTDTQYF. The CDR3 nucleotides are TGTGCCAGCGTTCACCCCTCGACAGATACGCAGTATTTT.

In its sample, this clonotype was seen a few times. The chain joins TRBV27 to TRBJ2-3, with unresolved D. Germline V lookup: CDR1 MNHEY, CDR2 SMNVEV (reference sequence). Trimming took off 0 bases at V and 7 bases at J, with 8 bases between the two ends. There are 13 residues in the CDR3. CDR3 coding DNA: TGTGCCAGCAGTTTATCGATGGGGAATACGCAGTATTTT. Translating gives CASSLSMGNTQYF.

Many counts were recorded for this clonotype. The chain joins TRBV19 to TRBJ1-1, with unresolved D. Germline-derived CDR1 and CDR2 are LNHDA and SQIVND (reference sequence). V shed 6 bases and J shed 4 bases, with 12 bases lying between them. CDR3 size: 13 residues. The CDR3 spells CASSQQVGTEAFF. The CDR3 nucleotides read TGTGCCAGTAGCCAACAAGTCGGCACTGAAGCTTTCTTT.